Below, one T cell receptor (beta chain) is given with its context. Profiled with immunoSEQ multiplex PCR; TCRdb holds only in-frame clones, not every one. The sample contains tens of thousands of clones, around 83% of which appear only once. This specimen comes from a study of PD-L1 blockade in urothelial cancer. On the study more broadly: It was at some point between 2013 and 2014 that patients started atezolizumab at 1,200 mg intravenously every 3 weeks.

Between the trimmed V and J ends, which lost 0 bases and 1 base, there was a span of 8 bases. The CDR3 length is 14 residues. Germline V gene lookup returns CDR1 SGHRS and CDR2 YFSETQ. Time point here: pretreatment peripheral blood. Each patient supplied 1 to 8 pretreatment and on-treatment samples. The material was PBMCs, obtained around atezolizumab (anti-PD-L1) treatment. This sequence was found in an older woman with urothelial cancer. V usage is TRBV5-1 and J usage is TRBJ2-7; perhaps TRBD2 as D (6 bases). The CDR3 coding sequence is TGCGCCAGCAGCTTGGTCGCGGGGTCCTACGAGCAGTACTTC. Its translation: CASSLVAGSYEQYF.